This T cell receptor beta chain was observed in a study of cytomegalovirus exposure and HLA in healthy donors. Looking at the study overall: The 95 to 150 validation repertoires used the same platform as the 500 to 700 first-cohort repertoires, a later analysis reported. General observations from the study: In vitro data verified a few CMV-associated chains as specific for CMV antigens. Altogether, some 170 TCR beta chains were recorded as cytomegalovirus-associated.

The CDR3 contains 13 residues. Germline V gene sequence: CDR1 LNHDA, CDR2 SQIVND (reference sequence). With V trimmed by 4 bases and J by 4 bases, 3 bases remained unmatched. The data were produced by immunoSEQ multiplex PCR, yet TCRdb's version contains in-frame clones alone and is incomplete. The data contain 200,000 or so clones, approximately 80% of them singletons. This clone was picked up many times. The antigen remains unidentified. The chain couples TRBV19 to TRBJ1-1; 7 nucleotides align to TRBD1. Sequencing used PBMCs. The receptor's source is a man younger than 35 in good health and CMV-seropositive. CDR3 in DNA: TGTGCCAGTAGTAGGAACAGGGGCACTGAAGCTTTCTTT. Translating it yields CASSRNRGTEAFF.